Detailed here is one T cell receptor (beta chain). Its antigen is not known. The CDR3 is 12 residues long. V lost 9 bases, J lost 7 bases, and 7 bases stayed unmatched. Germline V gene data show CDR1 as SNHLY and CDR2 as FYNNEI. This PCR relied on a set of 60 Vbeta primers and 13 Jbeta primers. Assay: immunoSEQ multiplex PCR; the TCRdb copy retains only in-frame clones and omits some. The profile shows about 200,000 clones, 65% to 80% of them singletons. This record belongs to a study of cytomegalovirus exposure and HLA in healthy donors. Study information: Inside one of the first data releases sat around 85 million unique TCRs taken from HLA-typed donors. General study findings and limits: It was in a later analysis that TCR association rates were seen to vary by HLA locus, highest for DRB1 and lowest for HLA-C. A list of about 180 TCR beta chains associated with cytomegalovirus was given. One cluster of highly shared sequence variants probably arose as a sequencing artifact.

The receptor was isolated from a woman aged 25-40 years in good health and CMV-seropositive. The chain links TRBV2 to TRBJ2-7; 9 bases are shared with TRBD1. The sample was PBMCs. The CDR3 loop is CASNRGLFEQYF. CDR3 bases: TGTGCCAGTAACAGGGGGCTATTTGAGCAGTACTTC.